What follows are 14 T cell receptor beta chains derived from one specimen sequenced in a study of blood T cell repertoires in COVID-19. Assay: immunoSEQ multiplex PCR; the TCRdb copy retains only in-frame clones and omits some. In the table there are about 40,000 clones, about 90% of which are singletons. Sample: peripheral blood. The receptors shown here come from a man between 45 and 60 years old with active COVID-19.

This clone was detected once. For the CDR3, the DNA is TGTGCCAGCAGCTCTTTCGGGGGGTCCTACAATGAGCAGTTCTTC. Translated, it gives CASSSFGGSYNEQFF. The gene calls are TRBV7-3 and TRBJ2-1, with 7 positions matching TRBD2. The CDR3 loop spans 15 amino acids. V shed 4 bases and J 1 base; nucleotides not matched to a gene: 4. Germline CDR1 is SGHTA and CDR2 is FQGTGA.

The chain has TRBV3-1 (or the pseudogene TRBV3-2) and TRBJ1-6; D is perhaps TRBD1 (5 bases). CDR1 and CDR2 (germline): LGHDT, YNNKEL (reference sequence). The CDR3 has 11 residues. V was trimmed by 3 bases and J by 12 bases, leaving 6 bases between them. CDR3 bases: TGTGCCAGCAGCCAGGGGGGACCCCTCCACTTT. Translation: CASSQGGPLHF.

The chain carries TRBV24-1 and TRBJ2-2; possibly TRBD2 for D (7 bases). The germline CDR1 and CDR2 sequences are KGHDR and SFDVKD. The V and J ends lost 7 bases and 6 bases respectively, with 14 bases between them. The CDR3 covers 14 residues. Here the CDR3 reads CATRGTGGPGELFF. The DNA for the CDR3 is TGTGCCACCAGGGGGACCGGGGGGCCCGGGGAGCTGTTTTTT.

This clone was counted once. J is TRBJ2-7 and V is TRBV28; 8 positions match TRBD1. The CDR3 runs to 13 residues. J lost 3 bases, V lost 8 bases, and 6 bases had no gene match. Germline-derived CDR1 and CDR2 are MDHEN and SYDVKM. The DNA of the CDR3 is TGTGCCAGCGGTGGACAGGGAAGCTACGAGCAGTACTTC. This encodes CASGGQGSYEQYF.

The CDR3 region is CASGSFRTGGSSNQPQHF. CDR3 coding DNA: TGTGCTAGTGGTTCTTTCCGGACAGGGGGTAGTAGCAATCAGCCCCAGCATTTT. The J gene is TRBJ1-5, the V gene TRBV12-5, with 10 positions matching TRBD1. V shed 4 bases and J 0 bases; nucleotides not matched to a gene: 9. CDR1 and CDR2 from the germline V gene are LGHNT and FRNRAP. The CDR3 sequence is 18 residues long.

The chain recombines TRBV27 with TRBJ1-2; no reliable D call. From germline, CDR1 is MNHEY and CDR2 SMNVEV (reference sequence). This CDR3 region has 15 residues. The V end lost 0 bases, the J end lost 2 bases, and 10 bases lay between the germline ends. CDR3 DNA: TGTGCCAGCAGTTTATCGACCGGGGTAAACTATGGCTACACCTTC. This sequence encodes CASSLSTGVNYGYTF.

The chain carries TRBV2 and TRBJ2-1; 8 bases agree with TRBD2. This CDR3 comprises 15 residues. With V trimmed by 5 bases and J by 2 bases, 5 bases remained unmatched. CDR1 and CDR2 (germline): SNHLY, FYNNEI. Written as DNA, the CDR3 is TGTGCCAGCAGTTGGACTAGCCGAACCTACAATGAGCAGTTCTTC. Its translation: CASSWTSRTYNEQFF.

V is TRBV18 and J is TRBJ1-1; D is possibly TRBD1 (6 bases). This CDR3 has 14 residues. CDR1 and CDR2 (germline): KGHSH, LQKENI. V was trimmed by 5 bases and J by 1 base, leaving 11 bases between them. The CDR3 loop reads CASSSGQANTEAFF. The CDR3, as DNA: TGTGCCAGCTCATCGGGACAAGCGAACACTGAAGCTTTCTTT.

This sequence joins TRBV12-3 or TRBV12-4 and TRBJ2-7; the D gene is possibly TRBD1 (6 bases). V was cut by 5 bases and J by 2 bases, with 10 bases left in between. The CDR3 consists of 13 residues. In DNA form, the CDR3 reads TGTGCCAGCAGTGGGACAACTACCTACGAGCAGTACTTC. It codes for CASSGTTTYEQYF.

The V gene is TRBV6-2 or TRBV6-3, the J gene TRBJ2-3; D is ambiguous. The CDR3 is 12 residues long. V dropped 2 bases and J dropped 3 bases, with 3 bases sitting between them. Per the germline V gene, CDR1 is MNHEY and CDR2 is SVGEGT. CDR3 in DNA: TGTGCCAGCAGTTACGTAACAGATACGCAGTATTTT. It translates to CASSYVTDTQYF.

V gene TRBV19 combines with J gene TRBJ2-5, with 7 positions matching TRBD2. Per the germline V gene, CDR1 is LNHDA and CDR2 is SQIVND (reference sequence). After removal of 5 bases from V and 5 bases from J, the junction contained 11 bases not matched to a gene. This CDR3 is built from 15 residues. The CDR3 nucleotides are TGTGCCAGTAGTGGTCTTGCGGGAGTAGGGGAGACCCAGTACTTC. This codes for CASSGLAGVGETQYF.

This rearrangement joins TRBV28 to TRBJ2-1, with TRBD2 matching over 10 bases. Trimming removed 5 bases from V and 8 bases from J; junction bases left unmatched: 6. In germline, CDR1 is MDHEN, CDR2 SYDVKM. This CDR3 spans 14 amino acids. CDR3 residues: CASSGSGRGDEQFF. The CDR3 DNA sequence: TGTGCCAGCAGTGGCAGCGGGAGGGGTGATGAGCAGTTCTTC.

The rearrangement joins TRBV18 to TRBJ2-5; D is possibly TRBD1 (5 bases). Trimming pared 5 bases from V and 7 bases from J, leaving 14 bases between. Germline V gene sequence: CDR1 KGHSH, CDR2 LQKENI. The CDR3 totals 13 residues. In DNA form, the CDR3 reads TGTGCCAGCTCAATAGGACCTAGGGGGACCCAGTACTTC. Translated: CASSIGPRGTQYF.

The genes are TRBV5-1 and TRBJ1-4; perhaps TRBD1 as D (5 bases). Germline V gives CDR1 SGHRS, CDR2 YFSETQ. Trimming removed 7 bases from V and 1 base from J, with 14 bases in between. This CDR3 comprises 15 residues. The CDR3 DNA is TGCGCCAGCCGGTGGGGCGACAGAACTAATGAAAAACTGTTTTTT. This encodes CASRWGDRTNEKLFF.